These 29 T cell receptor beta chains originate from one sample sequenced in a study of beta chain features in type 1 diabetes. Study results and caveats: TCRB CDR3s from Type 1 diabetes patients were moderately but significantly shorter in all four CD4+ subsets.

Every bit of the isolated RNA underwent reverse transcription, so sequencing read expressed TCRB transcripts. Measured with immunoSEQ multiplex PCR; TCRdb has only the in-frame clones, and not every one. Of roughly 150,000 clones in the sample, almost 65% were seen once. These receptors have no known antigen. Material for sequencing was naive CD4+ T cells from blood. These receptors all come from a young man with type 1 diabetes.

The chain is built from TRBV12-5 and TRBJ1-2; D may be TRBD1 (6 bases). V was trimmed by 2 bases and J by 8 bases, leaving 12 bases between them. The CDR3 consists of 13 residues. Looked up from germline, CDR1 is LGHNT and CDR2 is FRNRAP. CDR3 coding DNA: TGTGCTAGTGGTTTGCCCAGGGGACCCGGCTACACCTTC. It yields the protein CASGLPRGPGYTF.

This chain connects TRBV15 to TRBJ2-1; D unclear. V shed 0 bases and J shed 6 bases, with 6 bases lying between them. The CDR3 runs 13 residues. Germline CDR1 LNHNV, CDR2 YYDKDF (reference sequence). The CDR3 region is CATSRDLGNEQFF. The CDR3 region has the DNA TGTGCCACCAGCAGAGATCTAGGCAATGAGCAGTTCTTC.

This clone was recorded a few times. The CDR3 nucleotides are TGTGCCAGCAGCTTAGCCACGTTACAAGAGACCCAGTACTTC. It translates to CASSLATLQETQYF. This chain joins TRBV7-2 and TRBJ2-5; the D is unclear. Trimming pared 0 bases from V and 2 bases from J, leaving 7 bases between. The germline gives CDR1 SGHTA, CDR2 FQGNSA. The CDR3 length is 14 residues.

This clone was picked up one time. CDR3 sequence: CAQNPGGGSPLHF. For the CDR3, the DNA is TGTGCCCAAAATCCGGGTGGGGGGTCACCCCTCCACTTT. The rearrangement links TRBV10-3 to TRBJ1-6, with a tentative D call TRBD1 (5 bases). The CDR3 totals 13 residues. The V and J ends lost 11 bases and 10 bases respectively, with 18 bases between them. The germline gives CDR1 ENHRY, CDR2 SYGVKD.

This chain uses TRBV7-2 with TRBJ2-1; 10 nucleotides match TRBD2. The CDR3 spans 16 residues. V was pared by 5 bases and J by 4 bases, with 8 bases of the junction left unmatched. CDR1 is SGHTA, CDR2 FQGNSA, per germline. The DNA for the CDR3 is TGTGCCAGCAGCCGCGGGCGAGCGGGGGGGTACAATGAGCAGTTCTTC. Translation gives CASSRGRAGGYNEQFF.

The chain combines TRBV25-1 with TRBJ1-5; D is unclear. This CDR3 is 15 amino acids long. Trimming stripped 8 bases from V and 0 bases from J, with 14 bases between. Germline V gene lookup returns CDR1 MGHDK and CDR2 SYGVNS. The CDR3 sequence: CASQSARGSNQPQHF. DNA for the CDR3: TGTGCCAGCCAGTCGGCCCGGGGTAGCAATCAGCCCCAGCATTTT.

The J gene is TRBJ2-7, the V gene TRBV9; 9 bases align to TRBD1. The J segment lost 2 bases and the V segment lost 3 bases, leaving 6 bases of the junction unmatched. This CDR3 spans 15 amino acids. Germline-derived CDR1 and CDR2 are SGDLS and YYNGEE. This chain's CDR3 is CASSGAGTGPYEQYF. The CDR3 DNA sequence: TGTGCCAGCAGCGGCGCCGGGACAGGGCCCTACGAGCAGTACTTC.

The chain joins TRBV6-5 to TRBJ2-7; D possibly matches TRBD1 or TRBD2 (5 bases each). The V end lost 0 bases, the J end lost 1 base, and 7 bases lay between the germline ends. From germline, CDR1 is MNHEY and CDR2 SVGAGI. This CDR3 has 14 amino acids. CDR3 amino acids: CASSYSGESYEQYF. In nucleotides, the CDR3 is TGTGCCAGCAGTTACTCGGGGGAATCCTACGAGCAGTACTTC.

This clone was detected a few times. The V and J genes are TRBV30 and TRBJ2-3; no firm D call. The CDR3 length is 12 residues. CDR1 is GTSNPN, CDR2 SVGIG, per germline (reference sequence). V was cut by 0 bases and J by 5 bases, with 6 bases left in between. The CDR3 protein is CAWSVIGDTQYF. The CDR3 region has the DNA TGTGCCTGGAGTGTAATAGGAGATACGCAGTATTTT.

This clone appeared a single time. The chain couples TRBV7-2 to TRBJ2-7; D remains ambiguous. CDR1 and CDR2 (germline): SGHTA, FQGNSA. Trimming took off 1 base at V and 3 bases at J, with 13 bases between the two ends. This CDR3 region has 15 residues. The CDR3 region has the DNA TGTGCCAGCAGCTTAGTATCCCAGGCAGACTACGAGCAGTACTTC. It yields the protein CASSLVSQADYEQYF. The whole variable domain, remainder taken from reference TRBV7-2 and TRBJ2-7, is GAGVSQSPSNKVTEKGKDVELRCDPISGHTALYWYRQSLGQGLEFLIYFQGNSAPDKSGLPSDRFSAERTGGSVSTLTIQRTQQEDSAVYLCASSLVSQADYEQYFGPGTRLTVT.

The chain combines TRBV21-1 with TRBJ2-5; the tabulated D call, TRBD1, remains unverified against the DNA. TRBV21-1 is a pseudogene. This CDR3 comprises 15 residues. The CDR3 DNA follows: TGTGCCAGCAGGCAGACAGGGGCCCGTCCCGAGACCCAGTACTTC. Its protein product is CASRQTGARPETQYF.

The CDR3 DNA follows: TGCGCCAGCAGCTCGAGACAGGACTATGGCTACACCTTC. Protein sequence: CASSSRQDYGYTF. The genes are TRBV5-1 and TRBJ1-2, with a possible D match to TRBD1 (6 bases). Germline V gene sequence: CDR1 SGHRS, CDR2 YFSETQ. V was cut by 3 bases and J by 3 bases, with 9 bases left in between. The CDR3 extends over 13 amino acids.

The rearrangement uses TRBV5-6 and TRBJ1-6, with D unclear. The CDR3 spans 15 residues. Between the trimmed V and J ends, which lost 5 bases and 5 bases, there was a span of 14 bases. Germline-derived CDR1 and CDR2 are SGHDT and YYEEEE. The CDR3 sequence is CASSFESRDNSPLHF. The CDR3 DNA is TGTGCCAGCAGTTTCGAGAGCCGCGATAATTCACCCCTCCACTTT.

The sample holds one count of this clone. The V gene is TRBV2, the J gene TRBJ2-4; D is possibly TRBD1 (5 bases). Germline CDR1 and CDR2: SNHLY and FYNNEI. The length of the CDR3 is 13 residues. V was trimmed by 3 bases and J by 8 bases, leaving 11 bases between them. For the CDR3, the DNA is TGTGCCAGCAGTGATCAGGGTTGGGACATTCAGTACTTC. Translated: CASSDQGWDIQYF.

This clone was counted between two and nine times. The rearrangement uses TRBV7-2 and TRBJ2-7, with 9 bases identical to TRBD2. Germline CDR1 and CDR2: SGHTA and FQGNSA. CDR3 size: 14 residues. The J segment lost 5 bases and the V segment lost 3 bases, leaving 5 bases of the junction unmatched. CDR3 sequence: CASSFSGGVDEQYF. Here the CDR3 DNA reads TGTGCCAGCAGCTTTAGCGGGGGTGTCGACGAGCAGTACTTC.

The chain recombines TRBV13 with TRBJ1-1; D not resolved. The CDR3 contains 11 residues. The V gene lost 6 bases and the J gene lost 6 bases, with 8 bases spanning the gap. Per germline, CDR1 PRHDT and CDR2 FYEKMQ (reference sequence). DNA for the CDR3: TGTGCCAGCAGTCGGGAGGCTGAAGCTTTCTTT. This translates into CASSREAEAFF.

A note on this clone: The same CDR3 can be traced to other DNA sequences in this sample. The chain couples TRBV9 to TRBJ2-3; perhaps TRBD2 as D (5 bases). Germline V gene data show CDR1 as SGDLS and CDR2 as YYNGEE. Between the trimmed V and J ends, which lost 4 bases and 0 bases, there was a span of 6 bases. CDR3 length: 13 residues. CDR3 region: CASSRGSTDTQYF. The CDR3, as DNA: TGTGCCAGCAGCCGAGGGAGCACAGATACGCAGTATTTT.

This chain links TRBV29-1 with TRBJ1-2, with a possible D match to TRBD1 (5 bases). This CDR3 has 13 residues. The germline gives CDR1 SQVTM, CDR2 ANQGSEA. V was shortened by 6 bases and J by 4 bases, with 15 bases between the two germline ends. Here the CDR3 DNA reads TGCAGCGTCAGCATCGGGACCACCTATGGCTACACCTTC. Translation: CSVSIGTTYGYTF.

This clone was counted a single time. This sequence joins TRBV5-1 and TRBJ2-3, with 7 bases identical to TRBD2. CDR1 and CDR2 from the germline V gene are SGHRS and YFSETQ. V lost 2 bases to trimming and J lost 4 bases; unmatched junction nucleotides: 10. This CDR3 is 16 amino acids long. The CDR3 spells CASSLGASGQSDTQYF. The CDR3 coding sequence is TGCGCCAGCAGCTTAGGTGCTAGCGGCCAATCAGATACGCAGTATTTT.

As to this clone: The sample contains more than one DNA sequence encoding this CDR3. The CDR3 bases are TGCAGTGCTAGAGAGGGTGGCGAGCAGTTCTTC. This codes for CSAREGGEQFF. The J gene is TRBJ2-1, the V gene TRBV20-1; D gene unclear. Trimming stripped 0 bases from V and 10 bases from J, with 7 bases between. Germline-derived CDR1 and CDR2 are DFQATT and SNEGSKA (reference sequence). The CDR3 sequence is 11 residues long.

The rearrangement joins TRBV5-1 to TRBJ2-3, with a tentative D call TRBD2 (5 bases). Trimming removed 4 bases from V and 5 bases from J, with 14 bases in between. Germline-derived CDR1 and CDR2 are SGHRS and YFSETQ. This CDR3 contains 14 residues. CDR3 DNA sequence: TGCGCCAGCAGCCCGGGGATGGCGGGAGATACGCAGTATTTT. This gives the protein CASSPGMAGDTQYF. Complete variable domain (other parts from reference TRBV5-1 and TRBJ2-3): KAGVTQTPRYLIKTRGQQVTLSCSPISGHRSVSWYQQTPGQGLQFLFEYFSETQRNKGNFPGRFSGRQFSNSRSEMNVSTLELGDSALYLCASSPGMAGDTQYFGPGTRLTVL.

The chain couples TRBV29-1 to TRBJ1-4, with no clear D. V gave up 4 bases and J gave up 5 bases, with 11 bases separating them. Germline V gene sequence: CDR1 SQVTM, CDR2 ANQGSEA. The CDR3 consists of 13 residues. CDR3 DNA sequence: TGCAGCGTTGCCCGCGGGAACAATGAAAAACTGTTTTTT. It translates to CSVARGNNEKLFF.

This chain joins TRBV18 and TRBJ2-5; D gene uncertain. The CDR3 has 14 residues. Per germline, CDR1 KGHSH and CDR2 LQKENI. The V end lost 5 bases, the J end lost 2 bases, and 12 bases lay between the germline ends. As DNA, the CDR3 is TGTGCCAGCTCAATACGAAGCGAACAAGAGACCCAGTACTTC. It specifies CASSIRSEQETQYF.

The rearrangement links TRBV12-5 to TRBJ2-3; 8 positions match TRBD2. After removal of 7 bases from V and 4 bases from J, the junction contained 4 bases not matched to a gene. CDR3 length: 13 residues. Per germline, CDR1 LGHNT and CDR2 FRNRAP. The CDR3 DNA sequence: TGTGCTAGTGCCCGGGGGGGGTCAGATACGCAGTATTTT. Translated: CASARGGSDTQYF.

The chain couples TRBV29-1 to TRBJ2-5; a weak D match, TRBD1 (5 bases). V lost 4 bases to trimming and J lost 0 bases, with 12 bases between them. The CDR3 is made up of 14 amino acids. Looked up from germline, CDR1 is SQVTM and CDR2 is ANQGSEA. CDR3 bases: TGCAGCGTTGTAGACAGCGAAAACCAAGAGACCCAGTACTTC. Translation: CSVVDSENQETQYF.

This clone was counted only a few times. The chain uses TRBV29-1 and TRBJ1-1, with TRBD1 matching over 7 bases. CDR1 and CDR2 from the germline V gene are SQVTM and ANQGSEA. V shed 4 bases, J shed 0 bases, and the junction held 2 bases outside the gene matches. CDR3 length: 13 residues. The CDR3 DNA is TGCAGCGTTGTCGACAGGGTGAACACTGAAGCTTTCTTT. Its protein product is CSVVDRVNTEAFF.

The J gene is TRBJ2-2, the V gene TRBV12-5; no reliable D call. Trimming took off 2 bases at V and 5 bases at J, with 6 bases between the two ends. CDR3 length: 13 residues. In germline, CDR1 is LGHNT, CDR2 FRNRAP. In DNA, the CDR3 is TGTGCTAGTGGTTTGACCGAAACCGGGGAGCTGTTTTTT. Its translation is CASGLTETGELFF. Combining the CDR3 with reference TRBV12-5 and TRBJ2-2 gives the whole variable domain DARVTQTPRHKVTEMGQEVTMRCQPILGHNTVFWYRQTMMQGLELLAYFRNRAPLDDSGMPKDRFSAEMPDATLATLKIQPSEPRDSAVYFCASGLTETGELFFGEGSRLTVL.

The CDR3 here is CASSVYAGVNNEQFF. The CDR3 nucleotides are TGTGCCAGCAGCGTTTATGCCGGGGTCAACAATGAGCAGTTCTTC. The V and J genes are TRBV9 and TRBJ2-1, with D possibly matching TRBD2 (5 bases). This CDR3 comprises 15 residues. The V gene's germline CDR1 is SGDLS and CDR2 YYNGEE. V was cut by 2 bases and J by 5 bases, with 14 bases left in between.

Only a few counts were recorded for this clone. This chain links TRBV30 with TRBJ2-5, with D possibly matching TRBD1 (5 bases). The CDR3 has 13 residues. V shed 2 bases and J shed 7 bases, with 14 bases lying between them. Germline CDR1 is GTSNPN and CDR2 is SVGIG (reference sequence). The CDR3 DNA reads as TGTGCCTGGAGTCTTAGGGAAGGGGCGACCCAGTACTTC. It yields the protein CAWSLREGATQYF.